Each of the 14 T cell receptor beta chains below was sequenced from the same sample in a study of blood T cell repertoires in COVID-19. Generated by immunoSEQ multiplex PCR, the TCRdb table keeps only in-frame clones and is missing some. The sample holds 120,000 or so clones, more than 70% seen once. The sequencing sample was made of peripheral blood. The receptor set was obtained from an elderly woman with acute or convalescent COVID-19.

The CDR3 coding sequence is TGTGCCAGCAGTCATGACCGGGGGGGCCAAGAGACCCAGTACTTC. It translates to CASSHDRGGQETQYF. This chain joins TRBV6-6 and TRBJ2-5, with TRBD2 matching over 8 bases. V lost 5 bases to trimming and J lost 1 base; unmatched junction nucleotides: 6. CDR1 MNHNY and CDR2 SVGAGI come from the germline V gene (reference sequence). This CDR3 contains 15 residues.

This chain joins TRBV5-6 and TRBJ1-1; D is ambiguous. This CDR3 comprises 12 residues. Trimming shortened V by 1 base and J by 10 bases, and 11 bases separated the two germline ends. Germline V gene data show CDR1 as SGHDT and CDR2 as YYEEEE. CDR3 residues: CASSLQTAGAFF. In DNA, the CDR3 is TGTGCCAGCAGCTTGCAAACAGCTGGAGCTTTCTTT. The full variable domain, rest sourced from reference TRBV5-6 and TRBJ1-1, is DAGVTQSPTHLIKTRGQQVTLRCSPKSGHDTVSWYQQALGQGPQFIFQYYEEEERQRGNFPDRFSGHQFPNYSSELNVNALLLGDSALYLCASSLQTAGAFFGQGTRLTVV.

For the CDR3, the DNA is TGTGCCAGTAGTATGAGGGAACTAAATCAGCCCCAGCATTTT. This translates into CASSMRELNQPQHF. The chain joins TRBV19 to TRBJ1-5; D call uncertain. V lost 3 bases, J lost 4 bases, and 10 bases lay in between. This CDR3 is built from 14 residues. Germline CDR1 is LNHDA and CDR2 is SQIVND (reference sequence).

This chain joins TRBV19 and TRBJ1-5; no reliable D call. Germline CDR1 LNHDA, CDR2 SQIVND (reference sequence). The CDR3 has 12 residues. The V end lost 6 bases, the J end lost 3 bases, and 6 bases lay between the germline ends. The CDR3, as DNA: TGTGCCAGTAGAACAGCCAATCAGCCCCAGCATTTT. Translated, it gives CASRTANQPQHF.

This chain links TRBV19 with TRBJ2-7; TRBD1 is a possible D gene (6 bases). Germline loops: CDR1 LNHDA, CDR2 SQIVND (reference sequence). Trimming shortened V by 6 bases and J by 0 bases, and 12 bases separated the two germline ends. The CDR3 is made up of 14 amino acids. The CDR3 sequence: CASRMDRSSYEQYF. The CDR3 DNA reads as TGTGCCAGTAGGATGGACAGAAGCTCCTACGAGCAGTACTTC.

V is TRBV5-1 and J is TRBJ1-5; TRBD1 is a possible D gene (6 bases). Trimming shortened V by 0 bases and J by 6 bases, and 16 bases separated the two germline ends. Germline V lookup: CDR1 SGHRS, CDR2 YFSETQ. The CDR3 runs to 16 residues. In nucleotides, the CDR3 is TGCGCCAGCAGCTTGGCCCCCACAGGGTCGGGTCAGCCCCAGCATTTT. As protein: CASSLAPTGSGQPQHF.

V and J are TRBV28 and TRBJ2-4; no firm D call. Looked up from germline, CDR1 is MDHEN and CDR2 is SYDVKM. The CDR3 is 16 amino acids. V was clipped by 2 bases and J by 4 bases, with 15 bases between them. The CDR3 sequence: CASSLALLDNKNIQYF. DNA of the CDR3: TGTGCCAGCAGTTTAGCCCTTCTAGATAATAAAAACATTCAGTACTTC.

CDR3 amino acids: CASSSVSTNEKLFF. As DNA, the CDR3 is TGTGCCAGCAGCTCGGTTTCGACTAATGAAAAACTGTTTTTT. V and J are TRBV7-9 and TRBJ1-4; no definite D call. V lost 4 bases, J lost 2 bases, and 8 bases lay in between. This CDR3 has 14 residues. Looked up from germline, CDR1 is SEHNR and CDR2 is FQNEAQ (reference sequence).

The chain has TRBV2 and TRBJ1-1; possible D gene TRBD1, 6 bases. Germline CDR1 is SNHLY and CDR2 is FYNNEI. CDR3 length equals 15 residues. Trimming cost V 5 bases and J 1 base, with 14 bases left between them. CDR3 sequence: CASSRTGIKNTEAFF. The CDR3 DNA reads as TGTGCCAGCAGTAGAACAGGGATTAAGAACACTGAAGCTTTCTTT.

V is TRBV19 and J is TRBJ2-4; 14 bases map to TRBD2. Germline CDR1 and CDR2: LNHDA and SQIVND (reference sequence). This CDR3 has 17 amino acids. The V gene end was trimmed by 5 bases and the J gene end by 6 bases; junction bases not matched to a gene: 9. CDR3 coding DNA: TGTGCCAGTAGTTCCGGACTAGCGGGGGGCCTCTCAAACATTCAGTACTTC. It codes for CASSSGLAGGLSNIQYF.

The chain couples TRBV5-1 to TRBJ2-5; D is unresolved. Looked up from germline, CDR1 is SGHRS and CDR2 is YFSETQ. The V and J ends lost 0 bases and 2 bases respectively, with 11 bases between them. The CDR3 runs to 15 residues. CDR3 sequence reads: CASSLAVSQQETQYF. The CDR3 nucleotides read TGCGCCAGCAGCTTGGCCGTTAGCCAGCAAGAGACCCAGTACTTC.

V usage is TRBV27 and J usage is TRBJ2-7; D possibly corresponds to TRBD2 (5 bases). Germline values: CDR1 MNHEY, CDR2 SMNVEV (reference sequence). CDR3 length equals 14 residues. Deletions cut 5 bases from V and 2 bases from J, with 13 bases between. The CDR3: CASSKLRAPYEQYF. The CDR3 DNA reads as TGTGCCAGCAGTAAATTGCGGGCACCCTACGAGCAGTACTTC.

This clone was observed a single time. The genes are TRBV2 and TRBJ2-3; 9 bases align to TRBD1. CDR1 is SNHLY and CDR2 is FYNNEI in the germline V gene. V shed 11 bases and J 3 bases; nucleotides not matched to a gene: 6. This CDR3 is 13 amino acids long. As DNA, the CDR3 is TGTGCCCGAAGGGACAGGGCAACAGATACGCAGTATTTT. Translating gives CARRDRATDTQYF.

The chain has TRBV5-1 and TRBJ2-5, with TRBD2 matching 7 bases. This CDR3 comprises 15 residues. With V trimmed by 2 bases and J by 4 bases, 8 bases remained unmatched. Germline CDR1 and CDR2: SGHRS and YFSETQ. The CDR3 DNA follows: TGCGCCAGCAGCTTTGGCGGGAGTTGGAGAGAGACCCAGTACTTC. Translated, it gives CASSFGGSWRETQYF.